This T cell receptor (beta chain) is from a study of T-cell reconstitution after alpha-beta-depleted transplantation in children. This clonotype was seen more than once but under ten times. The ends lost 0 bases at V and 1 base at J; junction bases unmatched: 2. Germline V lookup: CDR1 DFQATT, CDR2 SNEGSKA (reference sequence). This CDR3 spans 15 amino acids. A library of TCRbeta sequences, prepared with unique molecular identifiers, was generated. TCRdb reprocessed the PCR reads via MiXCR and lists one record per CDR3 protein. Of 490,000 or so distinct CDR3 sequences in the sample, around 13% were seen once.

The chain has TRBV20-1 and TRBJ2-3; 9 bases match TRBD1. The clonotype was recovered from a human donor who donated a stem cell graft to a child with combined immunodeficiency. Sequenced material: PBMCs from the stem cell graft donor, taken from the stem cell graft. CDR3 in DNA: TGCAGTGCTAGAGACGGGGACAGGGGCACAGATACGCAGTATTTT. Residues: CSARDGDRGTDTQYF.